This T cell receptor beta chain originates from a study of blood T cells in healthy people across ages. Combining a sample-barcoded 5' primer with a J-beta primer mix, a second PCR ran for roughly 7 to 11 cycles. One entry per CDR3 protein results from TCRdb running MiXCR on the 5' RACE reads. The sample lists 650,000 to 1,000,000 distinct CDR3 sequences; about 34% were seen once. This clonotype came up a few times. CDR3 length: 13 amino acids. The germline CDR1 and CDR2 sequences are SGHTA and FQGNSA. Sequenced input: blood. The receptor's source is a man aged 18 to 30 in good health. The chain uses TRBV7-2 and TRBJ2-7; 7 nucleotides agree with TRBD1. The J call may be faulty, since TRBJ2-5 better matches the DNA end. The CDR3 loop reads CASSLLQGETQYF. CDR3 coding DNA: TGTGCCAGCAGCTTGCTACAGGGGGAGACCCAGTACTTC.